This T cell receptor (beta chain) was captured by sequencing in a study of T cells in tuberculosis. Study as a whole: Samples predate treatment or fall within its first 7 days.

J was trimmed by 3 bases and V by 4 bases; bases with no gene match: 5. This CDR3 comprises 13 residues. Germline lookup yields CDR1 SQVTM and CDR2 ANQGSEA. Here immunoSEQ multiplex PCR was the method, and the copy in TCRdb shows in-frame clones only, minus some. Among about 40,000 clones listed, roughly 95% were seen once. As for time point: new active TB diagnosis, blood taken before or within 7 days of starting treatment. The sample consisted of PBMCs, taken at tuberculosis diagnosis. This clonotype was sampled from an adult with tuberculosis. This chain connects TRBV29-1 to TRBJ1-1; 7 bases are shared with TRBD1. The CDR3 DNA is TGCAGCGTTGCGACAGGGTATGACACTGAAGCTTTCTTT. This encodes CSVATGYDTEAFF.